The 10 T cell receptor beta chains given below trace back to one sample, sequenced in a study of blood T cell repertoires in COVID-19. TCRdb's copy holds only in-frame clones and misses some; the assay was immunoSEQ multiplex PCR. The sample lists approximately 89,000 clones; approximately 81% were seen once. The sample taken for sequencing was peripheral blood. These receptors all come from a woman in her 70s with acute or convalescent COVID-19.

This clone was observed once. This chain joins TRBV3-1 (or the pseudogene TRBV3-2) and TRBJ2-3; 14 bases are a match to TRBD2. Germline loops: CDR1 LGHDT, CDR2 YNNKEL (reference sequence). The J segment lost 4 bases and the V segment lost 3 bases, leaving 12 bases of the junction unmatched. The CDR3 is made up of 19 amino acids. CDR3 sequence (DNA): TGTGCCAGCAGCCACAGACTAGCGGGGGGGCCAGGTTTCCCAGATACGCAGTATTTT. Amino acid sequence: CASSHRLAGGPGFPDTQYF.

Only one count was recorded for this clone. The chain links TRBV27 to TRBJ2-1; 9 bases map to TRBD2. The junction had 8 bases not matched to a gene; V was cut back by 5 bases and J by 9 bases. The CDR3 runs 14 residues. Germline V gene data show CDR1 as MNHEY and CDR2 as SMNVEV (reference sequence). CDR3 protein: CASSQASGDAEQFF. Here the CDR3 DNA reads TGTGCCAGCAGTCAGGCTAGCGGGGATGCTGAGCAGTTCTTC.

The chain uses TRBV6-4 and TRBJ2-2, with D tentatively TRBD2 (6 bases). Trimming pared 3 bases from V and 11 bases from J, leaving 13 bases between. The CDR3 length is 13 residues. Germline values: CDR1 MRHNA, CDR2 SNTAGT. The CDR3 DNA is TGTGCCAGCAGTGAAGTCGAAGCGGGTGAGCTGTTTTTT. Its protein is CASSEVEAGELFF.

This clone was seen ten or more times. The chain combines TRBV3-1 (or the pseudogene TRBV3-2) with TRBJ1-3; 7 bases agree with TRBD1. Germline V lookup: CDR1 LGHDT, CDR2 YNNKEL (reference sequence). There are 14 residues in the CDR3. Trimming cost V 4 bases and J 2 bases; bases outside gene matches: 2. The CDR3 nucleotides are TGTGCCAGCAGCCCGACAGGGACTGGAAACACCATATATTTT. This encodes CASSPTGTGNTIYF.

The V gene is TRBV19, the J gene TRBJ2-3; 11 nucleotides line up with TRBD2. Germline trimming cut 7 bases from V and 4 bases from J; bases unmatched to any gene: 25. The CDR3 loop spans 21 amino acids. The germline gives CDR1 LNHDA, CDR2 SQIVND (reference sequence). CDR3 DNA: TGTGCCAGTACCAAGATGAGGGCTAGCGGGAGGCCCCCCCCACACCCAGATACGCAGTATTTT. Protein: CASTKMRASGRPPPHPDTQYF. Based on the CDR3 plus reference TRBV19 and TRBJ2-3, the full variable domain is DGGITQSPKYLFRKEGQNVTLSCEQNLNHDAMYWYRQDPGQGLRLIYYSQIVNDFQKGDIAEGYSVSREKKESFPLTVTSAQKNPTAFYLCASTKMRASGRPPPHPDTQYFGPGTRLTVL.

CDR3 nucleotide sequence: TGTGCCAGCAGCTCCAGGAATGGGGCCCCGAATTATTACAATGAGCAGTTCTTC. This encodes CASSSRNGAPNYYNEQFF. The rearrangement joins TRBV5-5 to TRBJ2-1; weak D call: TRBD1 (5 bases). Per germline, CDR1 SGHKS and CDR2 YYEKEE (reference sequence). V was trimmed by 3 bases and J by 4 bases, leaving 23 bases between them. The CDR3 consists of 18 residues.

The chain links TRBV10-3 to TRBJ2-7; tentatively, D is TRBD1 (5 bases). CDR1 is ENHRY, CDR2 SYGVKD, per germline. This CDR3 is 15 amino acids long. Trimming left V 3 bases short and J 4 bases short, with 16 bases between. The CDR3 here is CAISERTQDKYEQYV. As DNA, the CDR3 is TGTGCCATCAGTGAAAGGACACAAGATAAATACGAGCAGTACGTC.

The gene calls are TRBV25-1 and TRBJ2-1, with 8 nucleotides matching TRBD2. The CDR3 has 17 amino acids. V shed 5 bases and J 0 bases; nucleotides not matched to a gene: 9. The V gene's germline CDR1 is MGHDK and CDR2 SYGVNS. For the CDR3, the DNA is TGTGCCAGCAGTCGGGCTAGCGGGCCTAGCTCCTACAATGAGCAGTTCTTC. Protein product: CASSRASGPSSYNEQFF.

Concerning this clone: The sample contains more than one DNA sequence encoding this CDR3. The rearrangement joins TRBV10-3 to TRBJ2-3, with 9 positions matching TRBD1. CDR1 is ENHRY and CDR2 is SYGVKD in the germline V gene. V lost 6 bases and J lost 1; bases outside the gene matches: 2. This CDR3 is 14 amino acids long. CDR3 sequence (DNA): TGTGCCATCAGACAGGGGGCGGGCACAGATACGCAGTATTTT. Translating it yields CAIRQGAGTDTQYF.

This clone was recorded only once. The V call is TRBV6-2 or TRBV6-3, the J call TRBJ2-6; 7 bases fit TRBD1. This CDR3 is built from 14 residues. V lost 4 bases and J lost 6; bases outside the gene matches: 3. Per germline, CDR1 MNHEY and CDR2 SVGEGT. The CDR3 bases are TGTGCCAGCAGTTTCGGACAGGAGGCCAACGTCCTGACTTTC. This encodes CASSFGQEANVLTF.